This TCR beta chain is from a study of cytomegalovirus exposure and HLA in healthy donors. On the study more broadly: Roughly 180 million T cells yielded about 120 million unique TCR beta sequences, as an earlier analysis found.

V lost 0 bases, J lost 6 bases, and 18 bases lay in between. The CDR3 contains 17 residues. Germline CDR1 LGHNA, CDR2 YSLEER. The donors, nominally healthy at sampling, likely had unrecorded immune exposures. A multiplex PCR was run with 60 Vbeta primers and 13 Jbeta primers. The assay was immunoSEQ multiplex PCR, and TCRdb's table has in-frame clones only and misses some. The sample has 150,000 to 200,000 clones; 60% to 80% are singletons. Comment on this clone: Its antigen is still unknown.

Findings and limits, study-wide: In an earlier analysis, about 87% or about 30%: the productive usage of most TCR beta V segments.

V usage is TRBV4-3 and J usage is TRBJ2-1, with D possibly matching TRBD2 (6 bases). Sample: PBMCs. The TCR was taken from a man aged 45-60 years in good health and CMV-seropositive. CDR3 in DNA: TGCGCCAGCAGCCAAGATCGGGGCAGTCGGCGGGGCAATGAGCAGTTCTTC. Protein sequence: CASSQDRGSRRGNEQFF.